This T cell receptor (beta chain) was sequenced in a study of T-cell memory formation after mild COVID-19. The CDR3 runs 16 residues. V lost 3 bases to trimming and J lost 5 bases; unmatched junction nucleotides: 5. Germline V CDR1 and CDR2: SGHTA, FQGTGA. This clonotype was detected only a few times. As yet, its antigen is unknown. Study findings and constraints: Mostly located in CM and EM were contracting CD4+ clones, with contracting CD8+ clones located in EMRA. SARS-CoV-2 specificity was not confirmed for second-wave clones peaking on day 37. There were some responding clones in pre-infection memory, which suggested that cross-reactive memory had joined.

5'RACE primed from the constant segment yielded TCR alpha and TCR beta cDNA libraries bearing sample barcodes and UMIs. Each CDR3 protein gets one entry after TCRdb re-called the 5' RACE reads with MiXCR. The table lists under 40,000 distinct CDR3 sequences, around 6.1% of them singletons. The receptor comes from an adult who had mild COVID-19 (a few samples of this study predate the infection). Cell type and time point are not known. The material sequenced was PBMCs or a T cell subset sorted from them (not recorded which). The chain carries TRBV7-3 and TRBJ2-5; TRBD2 aligns across 14 bases. CDR3 region: CASSLGLAGVGETQYF. In DNA, the CDR3 is TGTGCCAGCAGCTTGGGACTAGCGGGAGTAGGGGAGACCCAGTACTTC.